Listed here are 4 T cell receptor beta chains from one sample, sequenced in a study of spatial heterogeneity in lung cancer. Overall study results and limits: Tracking of tumor mutation counts was seen in expanded intratumoral alpha and beta TCR counts.

TCRdb used MiXCR to reprocess the 5' RACE reads, holding one entry per CDR3 protein. This repertoire shows 7,000 or so distinct CDR3 sequences, roughly a tenth found once; its top ten account for 10% to 13%. Noted time point: sample taken at primary tumor resection. No antigens are known for them. Sequenced material: lung tumor tissue, taken at surgery. These receptors were collected from a female donor with early-stage non-small cell lung cancer.

As for this clonotype: A much larger clone is a single base away; this may be a read error. The CDR3 does not close with the conserved phenylalanine or tryptophan, likely indicating a read error. The chain carries TRBV6-1 and TRBJ2-7; 11 nucleotides line up with TRBD1. This CDR3 region has 14 residues. The V gene end was trimmed by 11 bases and the J gene end by 1 base; junction bases not matched to a gene: 7. Per the germline V gene, CDR1 is MNHNS and CDR2 is SASEGT. CDR3 loop: CACKGTGGSYEQYY. The CDR3 DNA follows: TGTGCCTGCAAGGGGACAGGGGGGTCCTACGAGCAGTACTAC.

The V call is TRBV2, the J call TRBJ2-5; either TRBD1 or TRBD2 may supply D (6 bases each). This CDR3 comprises 14 residues. Germline assignment: CDR1 SNHLY and CDR2 FYNNEI. Trimming pared 2 bases from V and 5 bases from J, leaving 12 bases between. The CDR3 sequence is CASSERVGGETQYF. The DNA of the CDR3 is TGTGCCAGCAGTGAAAGGGTAGGGGGGGAGACCCAGTACTTC.

The chain recombines TRBV4-3 with TRBJ2-3, with D possibly being TRBD1 (5 bases). V was trimmed by 0 bases and J by 5 bases, leaving 12 bases between them. This CDR3 is built from 15 residues. CDR1 is LGHNA and CDR2 is YSLEER in the germline V gene. CDR3 in DNA: TGCGCCAGCAGCCAAGATCGCCAGGGCAGAGATACGCAGTATTTT. It translates to CASSQDRQGRDTQYF.

This sequence joins TRBV12-3 or TRBV12-4 and TRBJ1-5, with D unclear. CDR3 size: 14 residues. V lost 7 bases, J lost 3 bases, and 13 bases lay in between. This chain's CDR3 is CASNIDGYNQPQHF. The CDR3 nucleotides are TGTGCCAGCAACATTGACGGATACAATCAGCCCCAGCATTTT.